A single sample is the source of the 23 T cell receptor beta chains below, sequenced in a study of human T cells and chemical hapten exposure. Each CDR3 protein is one row after TCRdb ran MiXCR on the RACE reads. Altogether tens of thousands of distinct CDR3 sequences are present, 10% being singletons, with the ten largest covering around 5%. Time point of the sample: patch test 2, 6 weeks after DPC sensitization. Treatment in this sample: therapeutic diphenylcyclopropenone sensitization with weekly scalp DPC. Source: whole blood, taken in connection with sensitization to the hapten diphenylcyclopropenone (DPC). The source of these receptors is a woman in her forties or fifties with alopecia areata. Some clones in this sample may be carry-over from other donors' samples.

This clonotype has at least ten counts. The J gene is TRBJ1-1, the V gene TRBV5-6; D remains unclear. Trimming took off 4 bases at V and 6 bases at J, with 19 bases between the two ends. From germline, CDR1 is SGHDT and CDR2 YYEEEE. This CDR3 region has 15 residues. DNA for the CDR3: TGTGCCAGCAGCGTGAGACATCTCCGGAAATCTGAAGCTTTCTTT. It specifies CASSVRHLRKSEAFF.

This clonotype was seen a handful of times. The CDR3 loop is CSVVAGKSYNEQFF. The CDR3 bases are TGCAGCGTTGTTGCCGGGAAGTCCTACAATGAGCAGTTCTTC. The rearrangement uses TRBV29-1 and TRBJ2-1, with a weak D call TRBD2 (5 bases). Germline CDR1 reads SQVTM; CDR2 reads ANQGSEA. Trimming shortened V by 4 bases and J by 1 base, and 11 bases separated the two germline ends. The CDR3 has 14 amino acids.

V and J are TRBV28 and TRBJ2-7, with 10 nucleotides matching TRBD1. The CDR3 is 15 amino acids. From germline, CDR1 is MDHEN and CDR2 SYDVKM. Unmatched junction bases numbered 7, after V lost 7 bases and J lost 1 base. DNA of the CDR3: TGTGCCAGCACCCGGGGGGGACAGGGGTCCTACGAGCAGTACTTC. Translation gives CASTRGGQGSYEQYF.

This clonotype was counted ten times or more. The rearrangement joins TRBV27 to TRBJ2-2; 9 nucleotides line up with TRBD2. Germline V lookup: CDR1 MNHEY, CDR2 SMNVEV (reference sequence). The J segment lost 5 bases and the V segment lost 5 bases, leaving 9 bases of the junction unmatched. This CDR3 is 16 amino acids long. CDR3 sequence reads: CASSRLAGVFTGELFF. In nucleotides, the CDR3 is TGTGCCAGCAGTCGTTTAGCGGGAGTATTTACCGGGGAGCTGTTTTTT.

This clonotype was counted only a few times. The V call is TRBV6-2 or TRBV6-3, the J call TRBJ2-1; D gene unclear. Trimming left V 7 bases short and J 14 bases short, with 18 bases between. Germline loops: CDR1 MNHEY, CDR2 SVGEGT. This CDR3 has 12 residues. CDR3 DNA sequence: TGTGCCAGCACCTACACTTTAGGGAATAAGTTCTTC. This gives the protein CASTYTLGNKFF.

This clonotype was observed a few times. This rearrangement joins TRBV6-5 to TRBJ1-5; D is uncertain. This CDR3 has 13 residues. Germline assignment: CDR1 MNHEY and CDR2 SVGAGI. The germline V and J ends were trimmed by 2 bases and 6 bases, with 8 bases remaining between them. The CDR3 DNA follows: TGTGCCAGCAGTTACCTCCGGGGTCAGCCCCAGCATTTT. This gives the protein CASSYLRGQPQHF.

The V call is TRBV2, the J call TRBJ2-7, with D possibly being TRBD2 (5 bases). This CDR3 spans 14 amino acids. Per germline, CDR1 SNHLY and CDR2 FYNNEI. Between the trimmed V and J ends, which lost 7 bases and 0 bases, there was a span of 13 bases. The CDR3 spells CASMWEKSSYEQYF. The CDR3 bases are TGTGCCAGCATGTGGGAGAAGAGCTCCTACGAGCAGTACTTC. The full variable domain, completed using reference TRBV2 and TRBJ2-7, is EPEVTQTPSHQVTQMGQEVILRCVPISNHLYFYWYRQILGQKVEFLVSFYNNEISEKSEIFDDQFSVERPDGSNFTLKIRSTKLEDSAMYFCASMWEKSSYEQYFGPGTRLTVT.

The chain joins TRBV4-1 to TRBJ2-7; D remains ambiguous. Deletions cut 0 bases from V and 3 bases from J, with 9 bases between. This CDR3 region has 14 residues. Germline V gene lookup returns CDR1 MGHRA and CDR2 YSYEKL. The CDR3 protein is CASSQEPQFYEQYF. The CDR3 DNA is TGCGCCAGCAGCCAAGAACCACAGTTCTACGAGCAGTACTTC.

A note on this clonotype: A much more abundant neighbour one base away suggests this may be a read error. The CDR3 region is CSVEPFRSSEQFF. The CDR3 DNA is TGCAGCGTTGAACCCTTCCGATCCAGTGAGCAGTTCTTC. This chain links TRBV29-1 with TRBJ2-1; no clear D gene. The germline V gene encodes CDR1 SQVTM and CDR2 ANQGSEA. This CDR3 region has 13 residues. V was pared by 2 bases and J by 9 bases, with 14 bases between.

This clonotype occurred many times. This chain joins TRBV3-1 and TRBJ2-2; D perhaps matches TRBD2 (6 bases). The CDR3 has 13 amino acids. The germline V gene has CDR1 LGHDT and CDR2 YNNKEL (reference sequence). Trimming removed 4 bases at V and 4 bases at J, with 7 bases between. The CDR3: CASSPAGTGELFF. The DNA of the CDR3 is TGTGCCAGCAGCCCAGCGGGCACCGGGGAGCTGTTTTTT. Full variable domain (outside the CDR3, taken from reference TRBV3-1 and TRBJ2-2): DTAVSQTPKYLVTQMGNDKSIKCEQNLGHDTMYWYKQDSKKFLKIMFSYNNKELIINETVPNRFSPKSPDKAHLNLHINSLELGDSAVYFCASSPAGTGELFFGEGSRLTVL.

This clonotype was seen repeatedly, ten times or more. The V and J genes are TRBV20-1 and TRBJ1-1; D remains unclear. Germline assignment: CDR1 DFQATT and CDR2 SNEGSKA (reference sequence). The CDR3 has 11 amino acids. Deletions cut 1 base from V and 6 bases from J, with 6 bases between. The CDR3: CSARGSSEAFF. The CDR3 DNA sequence: TGCAGTGCTAGAGGGAGTTCTGAAGCTTTCTTT.

This clonotype was counted only a few times. J is TRBJ1-1 and V is TRBV29-1; no reliable D call. Trimming pared 7 bases from V and 3 bases from J, leaving 15 bases between. The germline gives CDR1 SQVTM, CDR2 ANQGSEA. The CDR3 consists of 13 residues. Here the CDR3 reads CSARTGLDTEAFF. Written as DNA, the CDR3 is TGCAGCGCCCGCACGGGTTTGGACACTGAAGCTTTCTTT.

The chain is built from TRBV18 and TRBJ1-2; D is possibly TRBD1 (6 bases). Germline loops: CDR1 KGHSH, CDR2 LQKENI. The CDR3 runs 16 residues. The V gene lost 2 bases and the J gene lost 3 bases, with 16 bases spanning the gap. The CDR3 reads CASSPRQERNDYGYTF. The CDR3 nucleotides read TGTGCCAGCTCACCAAGACAGGAGAGAAATGACTATGGCTACACCTTC. The full variable domain, with the rest looked up from reference TRBV18 and TRBJ1-2, is NAGVMQNPRHLVRRRGQEARLRCSPMKGHSHVYWYRQLPEEGLKFMVYLQKENIIDESGMPKERFSAEFPKEGPSILRIQQVVRGDSAAYFCASSPRQERNDYGYTFGSGTRLTVV.

This clonotype was found many times. The chain employs TRBV9 and TRBJ2-3, with 8 bases matching TRBD2. The CDR3 is 16 residues long. Germline V gene data show CDR1 as SGDLS and CDR2 as YYNGEE. With V trimmed by 0 bases and J by 2 bases, 5 bases remained unmatched. Here the CDR3 reads CASSVGVAGNTDTQYF. The DNA for the CDR3 is TGTGCCAGCAGCGTAGGGGTAGCGGGGAACACAGATACGCAGTATTTT.

The chain recombines TRBV20-1 with TRBJ1-1, with 9 nucleotides matching TRBD1. Trimming cost V 3 bases and J 11 bases; bases outside gene matches: 13. CDR3 length equals 14 residues. Germline values: CDR1 DFQATT, CDR2 SNEGSKA (reference sequence). CDR3 region: CSARKTGTGTVAFF. The CDR3 nucleotides read TGCAGTGCTAGGAAAACCGGGACAGGGACTGTGGCTTTCTTT.

The sample holds a few counts of this clonotype. The chain carries TRBV5-8 and TRBJ2-6, with D tentatively TRBD1 (6 bases). There are 18 residues in the CDR3. V lost 2 bases to trimming and J lost 1 base, with 16 bases between them. Per the germline V gene, CDR1 is SGHTS and CDR2 is YDEGEE. DNA for the CDR3: TGTGCCAGCAGCTTTTTCAGGGGCGAAAATTCTGGGGCCAACGTCCTGACTTTC. The encoded protein is CASSFFRGENSGANVLTF.

This clonotype has a count of ten or more. The V gene is TRBV7-9, the J gene TRBJ2-7, with D perhaps matching TRBD1 (5 bases). The CDR3 loop spans 13 amino acids. Trimming shortened V by 5 bases and J by 1 base, and 9 bases separated the two germline ends. Per the germline V gene, CDR1 is SEHNR and CDR2 is FQNEAQ (reference sequence). The CDR3 coding sequence is TGTGCCAGCAGCCCTCGACAGTCCTACGAGCAGTACTTC. Protein sequence: CASSPRQSYEQYF.

This clonotype was observed a handful of times. The V call is TRBV3-1, the J call TRBJ2-3; D gene unclear. The CDR3 extends over 11 amino acids. Trimming cost V 5 bases and J 8 bases, with 8 bases left between them. Per germline, CDR1 LGHDT and CDR2 YNNKEL (reference sequence). The CDR3 is CASSNKGTQYF. CDR3 bases: TGTGCCAGCAGCAACAAGGGTACGCAGTATTTT.

This clonotype was observed at least ten times. V is TRBV4-1 and J is TRBJ1-1; 8 nucleotides agree with TRBD1. Trimming at V came to 0 bases and at J to 4 bases, leaving 7 bases not matched to a gene. CDR3 length equals 16 residues. The germline gives CDR1 MGHRA, CDR2 YSYEKL. The CDR3: CASSQDGQGWSTEAFF. CDR3 coding DNA: TGCGCCAGCAGCCAAGATGGACAGGGTTGGAGCACTGAAGCTTTCTTT.

This clonotype was counted only a few times. The rearrangement links TRBV20-1 to TRBJ2-5; possibly TRBD1 or TRBD2 for D (5 bases each). Germline values: CDR1 DFQATT, CDR2 SNEGSKA (reference sequence). The CDR3 has 13 amino acids. Trimming cost V 2 bases and J 5 bases, with 12 bases left between them. The CDR3 is CSARIPGTETQYF. DNA of the CDR3: TGCAGTGCTAGAATCCCCGGGACCGAGACCCAGTACTTC.

This clonotype was counted many times. The V call is TRBV3-1, the J call TRBJ1-6; 7 bases fit TRBD1. The CDR3 extends over 15 amino acids. Germline-derived CDR1 and CDR2 are LGHDT and YNNKEL (reference sequence). The trim removed 4 bases at V and 7 bases at J, leaving 7 bases unmatched. CDR3 bases: TGTGCCAGCAGCCCGGACAGGCTCTTCAATTCACCCCTCCACTTT. Amino acid sequence: CASSPDRLFNSPLHF.

This clonotype came up many times. This rearrangement joins TRBV18 to TRBJ2-7, with unresolved D. This CDR3 is built from 12 residues. Germline CDR1 is KGHSH and CDR2 is LQKENI. Deletions cut 5 bases from V and 0 bases from J, with 5 bases between. CDR3: CASSRSSYEQYF. CDR3 sequence (DNA): TGTGCCAGCTCAAGGAGCTCCTACGAGCAGTACTTC.

This chain joins TRBV12-3 or TRBV12-4 and TRBJ2-5; TRBD2 matches 9 bases. V lost 3 bases to trimming and J lost 4 bases; unmatched junction nucleotides: 6. The CDR3 runs to 15 residues. CDR3 nucleotide sequence: TGTGCCAGCAGTTTTCTCTTAGCGGGGGCAGAGACCCAGTACTTC. Protein: CASSFLLAGAETQYF.